A single sample is the source of the 13 T cell receptor beta chains below, sequenced in a study of cytomegalovirus exposure and HLA in healthy donors. TCRdb's table, derived via immunoSEQ multiplex PCR, lists solely in-frame clones and lacks some. Of 150,000 to 200,000 clones listed, 89% were seen once; the top ten hold 4.2%. The sequenced sample was PBMCs. These receptors originate from a man aged 18 to 29 in good health and CMV-seropositive.

This chain joins TRBV21-1 and TRBJ2-1; TRBD1 is the table's D call and was not checked against the DNA. TRBV21-1 is noted as a pseudogene. The CDR3 is 15 residues long. The CDR3 region has the DNA TGTGCCAGCAGCTTTCGGACAGGGGGCTACAATGAGCAGTTCTTC. It yields the protein CASSFRTGGYNEQFF.

This clone was detected once. The CDR3 protein is CASTWLVGNEQFF. CDR3 nucleotides: TGTGCCAGCACGTGGCTAGTTGGCAATGAGCAGTTCTTC. The V and J genes are TRBV2 and TRBJ2-1, with D hard to call. V was pared by 7 bases and J by 6 bases, with 13 bases between. The CDR3 sequence is 13 residues long. Germline V gene lookup returns CDR1 SNHLY and CDR2 FYNNEI. Together with reference TRBV2 and TRBJ2-1, the CDR3 gives the full variable domain: EPEVTQTPSHQVTQMGQEVILRCVPISNHLYFYWYRQILGQKVEFLVSFYNNEISEKSEIFDDQFSVERPDGSNFTLKIRSTKLEDSAMYFCASTWLVGNEQFFGPGTRLTVL.

The chain combines TRBV19 with TRBJ2-3; D may be TRBD2 (6 bases). Germline V gene data show CDR1 as LNHDA and CDR2 as SQIVND (reference sequence). Between the trimmed V and J ends, which lost 5 bases and 1 base, there was a span of 10 bases. This CDR3 is built from 14 residues. DNA for the CDR3: TGTGCCAGTAGTCAGGGACTTCGCACAGATACGCAGTATTTT. This codes for CASSQGLRTDTQYF.

V and J are TRBV9 and TRBJ2-2; 12 positions match TRBD1. From germline, CDR1 is SGDLS and CDR2 YYNGEE. J was trimmed by 6 bases and V by 3 bases; bases with no gene match: 6. CDR3 length: 16 residues. CDR3 loop: CASSAGTGGDPGELFF. The CDR3 region has the DNA TGTGCCAGCAGCGCTGGGACAGGGGGCGATCCCGGGGAGCTGTTTTTT.

This clone was detected only once. V and J are TRBV5-6 and TRBJ2-1; 9 nucleotides line up with TRBD1. Germline V gene sequence: CDR1 SGHDT, CDR2 YYEEEE. The junction had 6 bases not matched to a gene; V was cut back by 4 bases and J by 4 bases. The CDR3 covers 15 residues. CDR3: CASSPPGTGYNEQFF. The DNA for the CDR3 is TGTGCCAGCAGCCCGCCCGGGACAGGGTACAATGAGCAGTTCTTC. Based on the CDR3 plus reference TRBV5-6 and TRBJ2-1, the full variable domain is DAGVTQSPTHLIKTRGQQVTLRCSPKSGHDTVSWYQQALGQGPQFIFQYYEEEERQRGNFPDRFSGHQFPNYSSELNVNALLLGDSALYLCASSPPGTGYNEQFFGPGTRLTVL.

Concerning this clone: This specimen includes other DNA sequences encoding the same CDR3. This sequence joins TRBV29-1 and TRBJ2-1, with 7 nucleotides matching TRBD2. CDR1 SQVTM and CDR2 ANQGSEA come from the germline V gene. CDR3 length equals 13 residues. J was trimmed by 8 bases and V by 3 bases; bases with no gene match: 7. CDR3 in amino acids: CSVDRLAGDEQFF. CDR3 in DNA: TGCAGCGTTGACCGACTAGCCGGGGATGAGCAGTTCTTC.

The J gene is TRBJ1-1, the V gene TRBV18; TRBD1 matches 11 bases. V shed 4 bases, J shed 7 bases, and the junction held 2 bases outside the gene matches. The germline CDR1 and CDR2 sequences are KGHSH and LQKENI. The CDR3 has 13 residues. The CDR3 nucleotides read TGTGCCAGCTCACGGACAGGGGGCATTGAAGCTTTCTTT. Its translation: CASSRTGGIEAFF.

The V call is TRBV7-9, the J call TRBJ2-7, with TRBD2 matching 12 bases. Germline V lookup: CDR1 SEHNR, CDR2 FQNEAQ (reference sequence). The CDR3 extends over 15 amino acids. Trimming at V came to 4 bases and at J to 2 bases, leaving 3 bases not matched to a gene. The CDR3 is CASSSLAGGAYEQYF. The DNA for the CDR3 is TGTGCCAGCAGCTCCCTAGCGGGAGGGGCCTACGAGCAGTACTTC.

This clone was seen a single time. The chain combines TRBV11-2 with TRBJ2-3; 7 positions agree with TRBD2. This CDR3 has 15 residues. V lost 0 bases, J lost 3 bases, and 3 bases stayed unmatched. Germline CDR1 reads SGHAT; CDR2 reads FQNNGV. This CDR3 reads CASSLDQRETDTQYF. The CDR3 DNA reads as TGTGCCAGCAGCTTAGACCAGCGGGAAACAGATACGCAGTATTTT.

The V and J genes are TRBV19 and TRBJ2-3, with TRBD2 identical over 16 bases. Trimming removed 6 bases from V and 1 base from J; junction bases left unmatched: 13. The CDR3 runs 20 residues. Germline CDR1 LNHDA, CDR2 SQIVND (reference sequence). The CDR3 bases are TGTGCCAGTAGACCCGGGACTAGCGGGAGGGCCTCGGCTGGCACAGATACGCAGTATTTT. Residues: CASRPGTSGRASAGTDTQYF.

The V and J genes are TRBV6-8 and TRBJ2-7; no clear D gene. This CDR3 has 12 residues. Deletions cut 2 bases from V and 4 bases from J, with 6 bases between. Germline V gives CDR1 MNHGY, CDR2 SAAAGT. The CDR3 nucleotides are TGTGCCAGCAGTTACCATTTTTACGAGCAGTACTTC. This sequence encodes CASSYHFYEQYF.

The chain links TRBV5-1 to TRBJ2-1; D is undetermined. This CDR3 has 13 amino acids. The V gene's germline CDR1 is SGHRS and CDR2 YFSETQ. V was cut by 1 base and J by 4 bases, with 6 bases left in between. In DNA form, the CDR3 reads TGCGCCAGCAGCTTGTACGGGTACAATGAGCAGTTCTTC. Translating gives CASSLYGYNEQFF.

The V gene is TRBV27, the J gene TRBJ2-7; 7 bases are shared with TRBD1. CDR3 size: 14 residues. V lost 5 bases, J lost 0 bases, and 4 bases stayed unmatched. Germline CDR1 MNHEY, CDR2 SMNVEV (reference sequence). CDR3 amino acids: CASSIGDSSYEQYF. CDR3 bases: TGTGCCAGCAGTATTGGGGACAGCTCCTACGAGCAGTACTTC.